The TCR beta chain described here comes from a study of T-cell memory formation after mild COVID-19. Study observations and caveats: Day 15 to 85 contracting clones showed balanced CD4/CD8; day 15 to 37 expanders favored CD4+. Pre-infection memory showed some responding clones, and this suggested that cross-reactive memory joined. Among CD4+ contracting clones, most were CM and EM, and CD8+ ones EMRA.

As concerns this clonotype: Antigen specificity is unknown.

V lost 3 bases, J lost 4 bases, and 4 bases stayed unmatched. The CDR3 consists of 14 residues. The germline V gene has CDR1 SNHLY and CDR2 FYNNEI. TCR alpha and TCR beta cDNA libraries carrying sample barcodes and UMIs were produced by 5'RACE using constant-segment primers. One entry per CDR3 protein, called by TCRdb with MiXCR from the 5' RACE reads. Of just over 300,000 distinct CDR3 sequences listed, approximately 19% were seen once; the top ten hold around 21%. The sequencing sample was made of PBMCs or a T cell subset sorted from them (not recorded which). The rearrangement links TRBV2 to TRBJ1-1; 8 positions agree with TRBD1. The sequence was collected from a man aged 18-30 years who had mild COVID-19 (a few samples of this study predate the infection). Cell type and time point are not known. CDR3 region: CASSDQGALTEAFF. As DNA, the CDR3 is TGTGCCAGCAGTGATCAGGGGGCCCTCACTGAAGCTTTCTTT.